The table lists the clone carrying this T cell receptor (beta chain) with many counts. Its antigen remains unidentified. These data originate in a study of identical twins. TCRdb independently ran MiXCR on the 5' RACE reads; one entry per CDR3 protein. This table holds 200,000 to 250,000 distinct CDR3 sequences, around 6.9% found once. Study results and caveats: Carriage of fewer insertions was seen in abundant cord blood beta clonotypes, whereas memory repertoires showed none. Sequences that were beta out-of-frame showed weaker excess twin sharing.

These same records also appear under a second study, on yellow fever vaccine responses in identical twins.

Sequencing was carried out using memory (CD45RO+) T cells sorted from blood. This clonotype was obtained from a young woman in good health.

CDR3 bases: TGTGCCAGCAGCCGGTCGGGACAGGGCTTGAACACTGAAGCTTTCTTT. The encoded protein is CASSRSGQGLNTEAFF. The chain is built from TRBV6-1 and TRBJ1-1; 9 nucleotides match TRBD1. Looked up from germline, CDR1 is MNHNS and CDR2 is SASEGT. Trimming at V came to 6 bases and at J to 0 bases, leaving 8 bases not matched to a gene. The CDR3 is 16 residues long.